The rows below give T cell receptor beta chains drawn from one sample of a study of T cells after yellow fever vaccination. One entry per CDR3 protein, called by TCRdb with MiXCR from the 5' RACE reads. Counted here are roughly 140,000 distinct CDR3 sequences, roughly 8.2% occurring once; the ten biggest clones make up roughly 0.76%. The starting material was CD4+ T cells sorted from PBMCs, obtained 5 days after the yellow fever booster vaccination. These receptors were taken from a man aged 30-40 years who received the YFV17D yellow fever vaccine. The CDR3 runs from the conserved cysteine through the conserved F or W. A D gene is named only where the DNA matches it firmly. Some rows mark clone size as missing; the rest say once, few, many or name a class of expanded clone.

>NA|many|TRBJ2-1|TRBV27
CASSLVLSSYNEQFF
TGTGCCAGCAGTTTAGTTCTGAGCTCCTACAATGAGCAGTTCTTC
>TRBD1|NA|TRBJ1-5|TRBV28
CASSAAGGMQPQHF
TGTGCCAGCAGTGCGGCAGGGGGTATGCAGCCCCAGCATTTT
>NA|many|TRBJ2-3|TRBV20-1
CSASPSRRYTYTQYF
TGCAGTGCGTCACCTAGTCGTCGTTACACATATACGCAGTATTTT
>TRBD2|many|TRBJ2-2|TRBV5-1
CASSRLAGTGELFF
TGCGCCAGCAGCCGACTAGCGGGCACCGGGGAGCTGTTTTTT
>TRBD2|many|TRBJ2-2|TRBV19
CASSSPGLAGGLRELFF
TGTGCCAGTAGTTCACCGGGACTAGCGGGAGGGCTCCGGGAGCTGTTTTTT
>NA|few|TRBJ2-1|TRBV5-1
CASSSLEGYEQFF
TGCGCCAGCAGCTCCCTCGAGGGTTATGAGCAGTTCTTC
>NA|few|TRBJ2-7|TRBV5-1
CASSLAGVGSGEQYF
TGCGCCAGCAGCTTGGCTGGGGTAGGGTCTGGCGAGCAGTACTTC
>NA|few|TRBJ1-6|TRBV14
CASSEGGTYNSPLHF
TGTGCCAGCAGCGAAGGCGGGACCTATAATTCACCCCTCCACTTT
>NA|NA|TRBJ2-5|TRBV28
CASEVETQYF
TGTGCCAGCGAAGTAGAGACCCAGTACTTC
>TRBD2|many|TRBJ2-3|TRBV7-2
CASSQRVAGGADTQYF
TGTGCCAGCAGCCAGCGGGTTGCGGGAGGCGCAGATACGCAGTATTTT
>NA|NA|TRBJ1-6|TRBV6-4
CASSPTFNPGTSYNSPLHF
TGTGCCAGCAGTCCTACCTTCAACCCCGGGACATCCTATAATTCACCCCTCCACTTT
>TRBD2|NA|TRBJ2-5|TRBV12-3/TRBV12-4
CACSLGLGLAGGWQETQYF
TGTGCCTGCAGTTTAGGGTTGGGACTAGCGGGAGGTTGGCAAGAGACCCAGTACTTC
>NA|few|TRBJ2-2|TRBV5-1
CASSLPGSTGELFF
TGCGCCAGCAGCTTACCGGGAAGCACCGGGGAGCTGTTTTTT
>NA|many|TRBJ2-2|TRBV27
CARSGELFF
TGTGCCAGAAGCGGGGAGCTGTTTTTT
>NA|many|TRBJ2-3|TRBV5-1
CASFPGRRSDTQYF
TGCGCCAGCTTCCCGGGACGGAGATCAGATACGCAGTATTTT
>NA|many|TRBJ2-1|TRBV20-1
CSARDLSRSYNEQFF
TGCAGTGCTAGAGATCTAAGCCGCTCCTACAATGAGCAGTTCTTC
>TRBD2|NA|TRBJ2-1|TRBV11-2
CASSQTVYRLADYNEQFF
TGTGCCAGCAGCCAAACCGTCTACAGACTAGCGGACTACAATGAGCAGTTCTTC
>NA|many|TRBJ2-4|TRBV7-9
CASSLSRKGEAKNIQYF
TGTGCCAGCAGCCTCTCCCGAAAAGGGGAGGCCAAAAACATTCAGTACTTC
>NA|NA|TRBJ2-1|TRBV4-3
CASSQDGNYREQFF
TGCGCCAGCAGCCAAGATGGAAACTATCGGGAGCAGTTCTTC
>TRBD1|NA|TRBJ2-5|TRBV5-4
CASSFPDRQETQYF
TGTGCCAGCAGCTTTCCGGACAGGCAAGAGACCCAGTACTTC
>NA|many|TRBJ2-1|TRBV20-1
CSAREIKSGSSYNEQFF
TGCAGTGCTAGAGAAATCAAAAGCGGTTCCTCCTACAATGAGCAGTTCTTC
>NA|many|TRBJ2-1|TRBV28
CASIAGTNNEQFF
TGTGCCAGCATCGCCGGGACGAACAATGAGCAGTTCTTC
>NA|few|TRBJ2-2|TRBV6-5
CASSYSPGAGTGELFF
TGTGCCAGCAGTTACTCCCCGGGGGCGGGGACCGGGGAGCTGTTTTTT
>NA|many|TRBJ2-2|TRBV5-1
CASSVQATNTGELFF
TGCGCCAGCAGCGTACAGGCGACGAACACCGGGGAGCTGTTTTTT
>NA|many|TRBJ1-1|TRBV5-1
CASSQFRGTTNTEAFF
TGCGCCAGCAGCCAATTCCGCGGGACAACGAACACTGAAGCTTTCTTT
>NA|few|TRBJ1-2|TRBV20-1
CSGVNNYGYTF
TGCAGTGGGGTTAATAACTATGGCTACACCTTC
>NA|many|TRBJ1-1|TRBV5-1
CASSLGRTGEAFF
TGCGCCAGCAGCTTGGGCAGGACGGGTGAAGCTTTCTTT
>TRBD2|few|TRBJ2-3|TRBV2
CASCSALAGGALGDTQYF
TGTGCCAGCTGTTCCGCACTAGCGGGAGGGGCACTGGGGGATACGCAGTATTTT
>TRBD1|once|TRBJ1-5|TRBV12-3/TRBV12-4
CASSPVLGGRQPQHF
TGTGCCAGCAGCCCTGTCTTAGGGGGCCGTCAGCCCCAGCATTTT
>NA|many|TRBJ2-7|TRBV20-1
CSAGPWKGIAYEQYF
TGCAGTGCTGGACCTTGGAAAGGGATAGCTTACGAGCAGTACTTC
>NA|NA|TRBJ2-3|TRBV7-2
CASRRLRGTDTQYF
TGTGCCAGCAGACGACTCAGGGGCACAGATACGCAGTATTTT
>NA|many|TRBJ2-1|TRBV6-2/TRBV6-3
CASTASNYNEQFF
TGTGCCAGCACCGCCAGTAACTACAATGAGCAGTTCTTC
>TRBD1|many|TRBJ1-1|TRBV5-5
CASSLGKGLTGENTEAFF
TGTGCCAGCAGCTTAGGGAAGGGTCTGACAGGGGAAAACACTGAAGCTTTCTTT